This T cell receptor beta chain was recovered during a study of blood T cell repertoires in COVID-19. Study information: Samples taken during acute and convalescent COVID-19 were collected in the United States, Italy and Spain. T cells, B-cell-depleted T cells, or PBMCs provided the cDNA or gDNA that served as material.

Trimming shortened V by 7 bases and J by 1 base, and 18 bases separated the two germline ends. The CDR3 consists of 16 residues. The germline gives CDR1 MGHRA, CDR2 YSYEKL. Per the study methods: Nucleated cell number was recorded as an estimate derived from reference gene primer amplification. Method: immunoSEQ multiplex PCR; TCRdb's copy keeps in-frame clones and lacks some. V and J calls and clone size are given by that table; D and trimming were obtained from the DNA. The table has tens of thousands of clones, 65% to 85% seen once. This clone has only one observation. The chain has TRBV4-1 and TRBJ2-3; tentatively, D is TRBD1 (6 bases). The sample was peripheral blood. The TCR comes from a woman of 80 years or more with active or convalescent COVID-19. The CDR3 here is CASTKGPDSRTDTQYF. Written as DNA, the CDR3 is TGCGCCAGCACCAAGGGACCGGACAGTCGCACAGATACGCAGTATTTT.